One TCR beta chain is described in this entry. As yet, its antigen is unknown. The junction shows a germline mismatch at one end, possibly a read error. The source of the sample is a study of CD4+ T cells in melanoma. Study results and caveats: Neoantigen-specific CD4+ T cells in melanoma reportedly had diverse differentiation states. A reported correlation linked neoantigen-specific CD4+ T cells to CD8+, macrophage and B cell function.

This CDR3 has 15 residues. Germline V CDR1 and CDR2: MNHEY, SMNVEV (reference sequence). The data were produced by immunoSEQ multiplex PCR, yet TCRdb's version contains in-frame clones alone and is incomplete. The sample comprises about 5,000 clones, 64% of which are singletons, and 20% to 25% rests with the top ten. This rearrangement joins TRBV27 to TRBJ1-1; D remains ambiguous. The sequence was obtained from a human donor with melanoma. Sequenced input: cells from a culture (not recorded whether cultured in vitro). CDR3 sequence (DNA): TGTGCCAGCAGTTTAACGGCAGGCCCGAACACTGAATCTTTCTTT. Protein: CASSLTAGPNTESFF.